This TCR beta chain emerged from a study of Ad26.COV2.S vaccination and SARS-CoV-2 variants. Study-wide background: Donor was one of the participants in the Ad26.COV2.S arm of the COV1001 trial. Overall study findings and caveats: It is possible that the TCR breadth and depth analyses underestimated the total T cell responses. Reported findings describe substantial breadth in spike-specific CD8+ and CD4+ T cell responses following vaccination.

The germline CDR1 and CDR2 sequences are SGHTA and FQGNSA. This CDR3 is built from 15 residues. V was pared by 3 bases and J by 4 bases, with 15 bases between. Indicated treatment: roughly 19 received Ad26.COV2.S at low or high dose, single or two shots; about 5 received placebo; per-sample allocation not given. Sampling was done on day 63 after the first vaccine or placebo injection. TCRdb's copy holds only in-frame clones and misses some; the assay was immunoSEQ multiplex PCR. The data contain roughly 700,000 clones, roughly 90% of them singletons. To note about this clone: Antigen unknown.

The sequence was obtained from a person between 18 and 59 years old who received the Ad26.COV2.S COVID-19 vaccine or a placebo. The chain is built from TRBV7-2 and TRBJ2-5; the D gene is possibly TRBD2 (7 bases). Sequenced material: peripheral blood, taken in a trial of Ad26.COV2.S vaccine versus placebo. The CDR3 reads CASSFPRGQLETQYF. The CDR3 nucleotides read TGTGCCAGCAGCTTCCCGCGGGGGCAGTTAGAGACCCAGTACTTC.